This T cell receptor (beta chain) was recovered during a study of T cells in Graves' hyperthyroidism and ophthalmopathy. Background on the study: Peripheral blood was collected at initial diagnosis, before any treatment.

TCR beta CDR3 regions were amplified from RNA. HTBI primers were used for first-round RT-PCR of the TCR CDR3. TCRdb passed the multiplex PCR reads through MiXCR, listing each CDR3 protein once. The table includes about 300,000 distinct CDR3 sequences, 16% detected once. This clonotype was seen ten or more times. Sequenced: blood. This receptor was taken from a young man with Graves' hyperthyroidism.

For the CDR3, the DNA is TGTGCCAGCAGAGGAACGAGGAGCGGGAGAGGCGAGCAGTACTTC. Its protein product is CASRGTRSGRGEQYF. J is TRBJ2-7 and V is TRBV28, with 8 bases fitting TRBD2. Per the germline V gene, CDR1 is MDHEN and CDR2 is SYDVKM. This CDR3 is built from 15 residues. After removal of 6 bases from V and 6 bases from J, the junction contained 13 bases not matched to a gene.